Shown below are 32 T cell receptor beta chains from a single sample sequenced in a study of T cell repertoires in cytomegalovirus infection. TCRdb independently ran MiXCR on the reads; one entry per CDR3 protein. Of approximately 600,000 distinct CDR3 sequences listed, over 35% were seen once; the top ten hold 48%. Their target antigens are unknown. The sample consisted of cultured PBMCs, taken from culture after CMV antigen stimulation. The receptors derive from a human donor in good health (CMV status not recorded). Some clones in this sample may be carry-over from other donors' samples.

The V call is TRBV28, the J call TRBJ2-3, with 10 bases matching TRBD2. Germline-derived CDR1 and CDR2 are MDHEN and SYDVKM. CDR3 length equals 17 residues. J was trimmed by 0 bases and V by 3 bases; bases with no gene match: 6. The CDR3: CASSLASGGPSTDTQYF. DNA for the CDR3: TGTGCCAGCAGTTTGGCTAGCGGGGGCCCTAGCACAGATACGCAGTATTTT.

This clonotype was seen only a few times. This rearrangement joins TRBV7-2 to TRBJ2-4; D is uncertain. The CDR3 totals 13 residues. V dropped 5 bases and J dropped 0 bases, with 5 bases sitting between them. CDR1 is SGHTA and CDR2 is FQGNSA in the germline V gene. In DNA, the CDR3 is TGTGCCAGCAGCCTGCGAGCCAAAAACATTCAGTACTTC. The encoded protein is CASSLRAKNIQYF.

The rearrangement joins TRBV7-6 to TRBJ2-7, with TRBD2 as a possible D gene (6 bases). CDR1 SGHVS and CDR2 FNYEAQ come from the germline V gene. The V end lost 5 bases, the J end lost 5 bases, and 16 bases lay between the germline ends. The CDR3 is 14 amino acids. CDR3 sequence (DNA): TGTGCCAGCAGCCCCGGGCGGGGTTGGGACGAGCAGTACTTC. Residues: CASSPGRGWDEQYF.

The chain employs TRBV19 and TRBJ2-3, with a tentative D call TRBD1 (8 bases). Germline V lookup: CDR1 LNHDA, CDR2 SQIVND (reference sequence). The CDR3 sequence is 14 residues long. With 5 bases removed from V and 8 bases from J, the gap between germline ends came to 17 bases. In nucleotides, the CDR3 is TGTGCCAGTAGTCCCACAGGGGGGGCAGGTACGCAGTATTTT. Protein product: CASSPTGGAGTQYF.

The chain combines TRBV12-3 or TRBV12-4 with TRBJ2-2, with D possibly being TRBD2 (5 bases). Trimming took 5 bases from V and 5 from J, leaving 9 bases between them. The CDR3 has 13 residues. CDR3 region: CASSITRTGELFF. CDR3 bases: TGTGCCAGCAGTATTACTAGAACCGGGGAGCTGTTTTTT.

The rearrangement links TRBV12-3 or TRBV12-4 to TRBJ2-6; D is undetermined. This CDR3 contains 14 residues. V dropped 6 bases and J dropped 2 bases, with 8 bases sitting between them. This CDR3 is CASSHRAGANVLTF. The CDR3 DNA sequence: TGTGCCAGCAGCCACCGTGCTGGGGCCAACGTCCTGACTTTC.

This clonotype was detected a few times. The chain couples TRBV6-1 to TRBJ1-1, with 7 bases that match TRBD1. The CDR3 totals 17 residues. V shed 6 bases, J shed 3 bases, and the junction held 16 bases outside the gene matches. Germline lookup yields CDR1 MNHNS and CDR2 SASEGT. The CDR3 spells CASRPPGTASYHTEAFF. The CDR3 DNA reads as TGTGCCAGCAGACCTCCTGGGACAGCCTCTTATCACACTGAAGCTTTCTTT.

Ten or more counts support this clonotype. The chain combines TRBV19 with TRBJ1-5; D is uncertain. V lost 7 bases to trimming and J lost 0 bases, with 13 bases between them. This CDR3 has 15 residues. Per germline, CDR1 LNHDA and CDR2 SQIVND (reference sequence). The CDR3 spells CASNPTIYSNQPQHF. DNA of the CDR3: TGTGCCAGTAATCCGACAATCTATAGCAATCAGCCCCAGCATTTT.

This clonotype showed up just a few times. The rearrangement joins TRBV10-3 to TRBJ2-3, with 10 positions matching TRBD2. J was trimmed by 2 bases and V by 6 bases; bases with no gene match: 5. Germline lookup yields CDR1 ENHRY and CDR2 SYGVKD. The CDR3 is 15 amino acids. CDR3 region: CAISALAGATDTQYF. CDR3 coding DNA: TGTGCCATCAGCGCTCTAGCGGGGGCCACAGATACGCAGTATTTT.

This clonotype appeared once. The CDR3: CASSLRLAGGLSTDTQYF. CDR3 sequence (DNA): TGTGCCAGCAGCTTACGACTAGCGGGGGGGCTCTCCACAGATACGCAGTATTTT. The rearrangement joins TRBV7-6 to TRBJ2-3; 14 bases align to TRBD2. The trim removed 2 bases at V and 2 bases at J, leaving 6 bases unmatched. The V gene's germline CDR1 is SGHVS and CDR2 FNYEAQ. This CDR3 contains 18 residues.

This clonotype was observed a single time. V is TRBV2 and J is TRBJ1-1; D ambiguous. With 4 bases removed from V and 3 bases from J, the gap between germline ends came to 12 bases. Germline V lookup: CDR1 SNHLY, CDR2 FYNNEI. The CDR3 covers 14 residues. CDR3 sequence: CASSAVGMDTEAFF. The DNA for the CDR3 is TGTGCCAGCAGTGCGGTAGGGATGGACACTGAAGCTTTCTTT.

This clonotype was seen at least ten times. The chain uses TRBV7-6 and TRBJ2-5; D might be TRBD2 (5 bases). CDR1 and CDR2 from the germline V gene are SGHVS and FNYEAQ. V lost 3 bases and J 2 bases, leaving 22 bases between the germline ends. The CDR3 contains 18 residues. For the CDR3, the DNA is TGTGCCAGCAGCTTCGGCTGGGTTGGAGGCCGAACACAAGAGACCCAGTACTTC. Translated, it gives CASSFGWVGGRTQETQYF.

V usage is TRBV5-5 and J usage is TRBJ1-1; 7 nucleotides match TRBD1. The J segment lost 0 bases and the V segment lost 4 bases, leaving 9 bases of the junction unmatched. The CDR3 runs 16 residues. Per the germline V gene, CDR1 is SGHKS and CDR2 is YYEKEE (reference sequence). The CDR3 loop is CASSRQGSGMNTEAFF. CDR3 sequence (DNA): TGTGCCAGCAGCCGACAGGGTAGCGGGATGAACACTGAAGCTTTCTTT. The complete variable domain, with remaining parts taken from reference TRBV5-5 and TRBJ1-1, reads DAGVTQSPTHLIKTRGQQVTLRCSPISGHKSVSWYQQVLGQGPQFIFQYYEKEERGRGNFPDRFSARQFPNYSSELNVNALLLGDSALYLCASSRQGSGMNTEAFFGQGTRLTVV.

This clonotype was detected only a few times. The CDR3 loop reads CASSLRTANEQFF. DNA for the CDR3: TGCGCCAGCAGCTTGCGGACCGCGAATGAGCAGTTCTTC. The chain carries TRBV5-1 and TRBJ2-1, with D uncertain. Germline-derived CDR1 and CDR2 are SGHRS and YFSETQ. CDR3 length: 13 amino acids. V was trimmed by 1 base and J by 7 bases, leaving 9 bases between them.

The rearrangement links TRBV25-1 to TRBJ2-3; 8 nucleotides agree with TRBD2. CDR3 length equals 17 residues. J was trimmed by 4 bases and V by 5 bases; bases with no gene match: 14. CDR1 is MGHDK, CDR2 SYGVNS, per germline. The CDR3 DNA is TGTGCCAGCAGTCTGGAAGCGGGGGTCCAACGATCAGATACGCAGTATTTT. Encoded protein: CASSLEAGVQRSDTQYF.

CDR3 region: CASSLAGTTYEQYF. The CDR3, as DNA: TGTGCCAGCAGCTTAGCCGGGACTACCTACGAGCAGTACTTC. The chain links TRBV7-2 to TRBJ2-7, with 7 bases fitting TRBD2. The CDR3 length is 14 residues. V trimming: 0 bases; J trimming: 2 bases; junction bases outside the gene matches: 1. CDR1 is SGHTA and CDR2 is FQGNSA in the germline V gene.

The rearrangement uses TRBV2 and TRBJ1-2; 9 bases fit TRBD1. J was trimmed by 9 bases and V by 4 bases; bases with no gene match: 6. The V gene's germline CDR1 is SNHLY and CDR2 FYNNEI. This CDR3 is 13 amino acids long. CDR3 loop: CASSGEGQGSYTF. The CDR3 DNA reads TGTGCCAGCAGTGGTGAGGGACAGGGTAGCTACACCTTC.

This clonotype was observed a few times. V is TRBV7-4 and J is TRBJ1-3; D is ambiguous. CDR1 is SGHVT and CDR2 is SQSDAQ in the germline V gene. V lost 6 bases and J 2 bases, leaving 11 bases between the germline ends. The CDR3 consists of 14 residues. CDR3 loop: CASSSLGAGNTIYF. CDR3 in DNA: TGTGCCAGCAGTTCCCTTGGGGCTGGAAACACCATATATTTT.

In its sample, this clonotype was seen a few times. The V call is TRBV7-8, the J call TRBJ1-6; D may be TRBD1 (5 bases). CDR1 is SGHVS and CDR2 is FQNEAQ in the germline V gene. The CDR3 is made up of 15 amino acids. With 5 bases removed from V and 7 bases from J, the gap between germline ends came to 15 bases. The CDR3 DNA sequence: TGTGCCAGCAGCCCCCGGGACGTGGTAAATTCACCCCTCCACTTT. Translating it yields CASSPRDVVNSPLHF.

The chain recombines TRBV6-1 with TRBJ2-7; the D call may be TRBD1 or TRBD2 (5 bases each). The CDR3 length is 13 residues. V was pared by 4 bases and J by 0 bases, with 7 bases between. CDR1 and CDR2 (germline): MNHNS, SASEGT. The DNA for the CDR3 is TGTGCCAGCAGTGGTGGGACCTCCTACGAGCAGTACTTC. Protein sequence: CASSGGTSYEQYF.

The genes are TRBV24-1 and TRBJ2-1; the match to TRBD2 covers 7 bases. Germline values: CDR1 KGHDR, CDR2 SFDVKD. V was pared by 5 bases and J by 10 bases, with 10 bases of the junction left unmatched. This CDR3 has 14 residues. The CDR3 DNA is TGTGCCACCAGTGCCAGCGGGAATAGATGGGAGCAGTTCTTC. It encodes CATSASGNRWEQFF.

The rearrangement joins TRBV4-3 to TRBJ2-2; D is unresolved. Germline CDR1 is LGHNA and CDR2 is YSLEER. The CDR3 contains 16 residues. Trimming cost V 0 bases and J 7 bases, with 15 bases left between them. The CDR3 here is CASSQESTPWSGELFF. Here the CDR3 DNA reads TGCGCCAGCAGCCAAGAGAGCACCCCGTGGAGCGGGGAGCTGTTTTTT.

This clonotype was recorded a few times. The rearrangement joins TRBV7-9 to TRBJ2-1; TRBD2 matches at 10 bases. This CDR3 region has 14 residues. J lost 10 bases, V lost 7 bases, and 10 bases had no gene match. The germline V gene has CDR1 SEHNR and CDR2 FQNEAQ (reference sequence). CDR3 protein: CASTRTSGPREQFF. CDR3 nucleotide sequence: TGTGCCAGCACCCGGACTAGCGGCCCGAGGGAGCAGTTCTTC.

This clonotype was recorded a few times. The chain joins TRBV3-1 to TRBJ2-7; 13 bases line up with TRBD2. The germline V gene has CDR1 LGHDT and CDR2 YNNKEL (reference sequence). V lost 1 base, J lost 2 bases, and 2 bases stayed unmatched. CDR3 size: 16 residues. The CDR3 reads CASSQGGLAGAYEQYF. The CDR3 DNA sequence: TGTGCCAGCAGCCAAGGAGGACTAGCGGGAGCCTACGAGCAGTACTTC.

This clonotype was observed a handful of times. CDR3 sequence (DNA): TGTGCCAGGGCTAGCTGGGATGAGCAGTTCTTC. This gives the protein CARASWDEQFF. The V call is TRBV6-1, the J call TRBJ2-1; TRBD2 might be the D (5 bases). Trimming pared 9 bases from V and 8 bases from J, leaving 11 bases between. This CDR3 has 11 amino acids. Germline CDR1 and CDR2: MNHNS and SASEGT.

The chain couples TRBV24-1 to TRBJ2-3; TRBD1 aligns across 7 bases. The germline CDR1 and CDR2 sequences are KGHDR and SFDVKD. This CDR3 spans 13 amino acids. The J segment lost 6 bases and the V segment lost 5 bases, leaving 4 bases of the junction unmatched. The CDR3 DNA reads TGTGCCACCAGTGGAGGGGGCGTCGATACGCAGTATTTT. This translates into CATSGGGVDTQYF.

The J gene is TRBJ2-1, the V gene TRBV25-1; TRBD2 might be the D (6 bases). The V gene lost 8 bases and the J gene lost 8 bases, with 37 bases spanning the gap. There are 20 residues in the CDR3. CDR1 is MGHDK and CDR2 is SYGVNS in the germline V gene. For the CDR3, the DNA is TGTGCCAGCCCAAAGGGCCGGGGACTCATTGGGGTGCCCTCAACTTATGAGCAGTTCTTC. Amino acids: CASPKGRGLIGVPSTYEQFF.

The V call is TRBV6-1, the J call TRBJ2-3; either TRBD1 or TRBD2 may fit D (5 bases each). This CDR3 is built from 14 residues. The ends were cut back, 5 bases at V and 10 bases at J, with 19 bases in the middle. Looked up from germline, CDR1 is MNHNS and CDR2 is SASEGT. In DNA, the CDR3 is TGTGCCAGCAGTTCCCCCGGCAGGGCGGAGGCGCAGTATTTT. Encoded protein: CASSSPGRAEAQYF.

Comment on this clonotype: Germline and junction disagree at one end, which may indicate a read error. The chain recombines TRBV7-2 with TRBJ2-1; 9 nucleotides agree with TRBD2. The germline gives CDR1 SGHTA, CDR2 FQGNSA. This CDR3 is 18 amino acids long. CDR3 sequence: CASSSNYNGTSSHNEQFF. The CDR3 DNA is TGTGCCAGCAGCTCAAACTACAACGGGACTAGCTCCCACAATGAGCAGTTCTTC.

This chain uses TRBV19 with TRBJ1-1, with 8 bases matching TRBD1. After removal of 5 bases from V and 5 bases from J, the junction contained 7 bases not matched to a gene. The CDR3 extends over 14 amino acids. Looked up from germline, CDR1 is LNHDA and CDR2 is SQIVND (reference sequence). The CDR3 here is CASSSSTGVTEAFF. DNA for the CDR3: TGTGCCAGTAGTTCGTCGACAGGGGTGACTGAAGCTTTCTTT.

The chain recombines TRBV6-1 with TRBJ1-2, with 7 bases matching TRBD1. J gave up 0 bases and V 7 bases, and 5 bases lay outside the gene matches. The CDR3 is made up of 14 amino acids. The V gene's germline CDR1 is MNHNS and CDR2 SASEGT. In DNA form, the CDR3 reads TGTGCCAGCACCGGACAGGCTCCTAACTATGGCTACACCTTC. It specifies CASTGQAPNYGYTF.

This clonotype was seen a single time. The CDR3 protein is CASSLRGFMGTGELFF. The CDR3 coding sequence is TGTGCCAGCAGTTTACGGGGGTTCATGGGCACCGGGGAGCTGTTTTTT. The chain couples TRBV6-6 to TRBJ2-2; D is perhaps TRBD2 (6 bases). Germline V gene data show CDR1 as MNHNY and CDR2 as SVGAGI (reference sequence). This CDR3 contains 16 residues. V was pared by 4 bases and J by 4 bases, with 16 bases between.